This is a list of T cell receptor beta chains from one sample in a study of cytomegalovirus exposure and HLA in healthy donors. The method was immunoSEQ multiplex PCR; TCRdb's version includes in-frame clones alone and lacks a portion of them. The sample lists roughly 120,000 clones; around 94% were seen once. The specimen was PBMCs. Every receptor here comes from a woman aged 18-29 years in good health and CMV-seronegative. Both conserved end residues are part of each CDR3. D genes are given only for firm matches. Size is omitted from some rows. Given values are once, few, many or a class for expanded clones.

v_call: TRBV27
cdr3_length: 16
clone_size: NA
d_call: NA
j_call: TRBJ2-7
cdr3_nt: TGTGCCAGCAGCGACAACAAGGGGGGGCGCCTCTACGAGCAGTACTTC
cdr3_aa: CASSDNKGGRLYEQYF

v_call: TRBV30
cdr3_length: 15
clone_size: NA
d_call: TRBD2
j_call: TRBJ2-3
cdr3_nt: TGTGCCTGGAGTGGGGGTAGCGGGACCACAGATACGCAGTATTTT
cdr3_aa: CAWSGGSGTTDTQYF

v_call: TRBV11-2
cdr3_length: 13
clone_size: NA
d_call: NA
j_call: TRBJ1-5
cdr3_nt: TGTGCCAGCAGCCTCCAGAGCAATCAGCCCCAGCATTTT
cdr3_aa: CASSLQSNQPQHF

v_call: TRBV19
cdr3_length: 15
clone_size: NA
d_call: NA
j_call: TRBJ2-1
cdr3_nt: TGTGCCAGTAGTATAGCTCTATACTCTCCCAATGAGCAGTTCTTC
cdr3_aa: CASSIALYSPNEQFF

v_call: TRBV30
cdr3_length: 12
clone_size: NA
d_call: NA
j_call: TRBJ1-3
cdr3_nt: TGTGCCTGGAACATAGCGGGAAACACCATATATTTT
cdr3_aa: CAWNIAGNTIYF

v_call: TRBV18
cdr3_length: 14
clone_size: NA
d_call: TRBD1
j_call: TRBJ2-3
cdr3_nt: TGTGCCAGCTCACAAGGACAGGGCGCAGATACGCAGTATTTT
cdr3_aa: CASSQGQGADTQYF

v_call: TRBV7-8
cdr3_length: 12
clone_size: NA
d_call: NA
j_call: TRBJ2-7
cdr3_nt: TGTGCCAGCAGCCCCGGGGAGAACGAGCAGTACTTC
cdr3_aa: CASSPGENEQYF

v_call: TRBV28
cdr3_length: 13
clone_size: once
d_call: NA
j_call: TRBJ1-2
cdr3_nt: TGTGCCAGCAGACAGGGTCCGACTGGGGGCTACACCTTC
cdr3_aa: CASRQGPTGGYTF

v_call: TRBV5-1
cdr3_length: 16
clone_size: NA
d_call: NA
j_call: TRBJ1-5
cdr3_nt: TGCGCCAGCAGCTTGGGAGCGGCAACGGGTGATCAGCCCCAGCATTTT
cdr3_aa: CASSLGAATGDQPQHF

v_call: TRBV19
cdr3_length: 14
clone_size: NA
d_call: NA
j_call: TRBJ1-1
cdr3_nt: TGTGCCAGTAGTAGACAGGACAGAGACACTGAAGCTTTCTTT
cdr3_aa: CASSRQDRDTEAFF

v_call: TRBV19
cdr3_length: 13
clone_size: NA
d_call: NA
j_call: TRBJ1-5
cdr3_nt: TGTGCCAGTAGTAGGGCAGCCAATCAGCCCCAGCATTTT
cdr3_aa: CASSRAANQPQHF

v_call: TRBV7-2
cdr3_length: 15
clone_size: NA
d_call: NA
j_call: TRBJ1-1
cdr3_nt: TGTGCCAGCAGCTTACTCACAGGGATGAACACTGAAGCTTTCTTT
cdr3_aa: CASSLLTGMNTEAFF

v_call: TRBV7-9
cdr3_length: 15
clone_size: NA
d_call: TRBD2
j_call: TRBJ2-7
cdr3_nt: TGTGCCAGCAGCCCCGCTAGCGGGAGGGCCGGGGAGCAGTACTTC
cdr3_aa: CASSPASGRAGEQYF

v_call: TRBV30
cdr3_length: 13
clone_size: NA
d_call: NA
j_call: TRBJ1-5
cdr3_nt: TGTGCCTGGGCCGACAGTTCGGATCAGCCCCAGCATTTT
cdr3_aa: CAWADSSDQPQHF

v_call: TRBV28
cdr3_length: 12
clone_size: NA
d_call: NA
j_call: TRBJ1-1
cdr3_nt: TGTGCCAGCCGAGGCGGCGGGACTGAAGCTTTCTTT
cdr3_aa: CASRGGGTEAFF

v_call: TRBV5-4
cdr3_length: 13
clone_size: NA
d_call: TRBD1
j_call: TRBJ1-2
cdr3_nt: TGTGCCAGCAAAGCCGGGACAGCCTATGGCTACACCTTC
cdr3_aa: CASKAGTAYGYTF

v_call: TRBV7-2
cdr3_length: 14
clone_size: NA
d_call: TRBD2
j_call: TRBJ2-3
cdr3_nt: TGTGCCAGCAGTTTCCGACTAGCATGGGATACGCAGTATTTT
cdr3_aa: CASSFRLAWDTQYF

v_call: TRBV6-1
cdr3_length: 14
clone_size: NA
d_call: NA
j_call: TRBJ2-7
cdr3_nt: TGTGCCAGCGGGGACTGGGACGTTACCTACGAGCAGTACTTC
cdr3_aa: CASGDWDVTYEQYF

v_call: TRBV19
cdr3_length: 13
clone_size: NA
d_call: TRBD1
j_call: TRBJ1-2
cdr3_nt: TGTGCCAGTAGCGGGACAGGGTACTATGGCTACACCTTC
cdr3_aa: CASSGTGYYGYTF

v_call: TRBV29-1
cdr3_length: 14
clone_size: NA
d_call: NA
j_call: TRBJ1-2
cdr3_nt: TGCAGCGTTGTTGGGGGGGATTCTAACTATGGCTACACCTTC
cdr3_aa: CSVVGGDSNYGYTF

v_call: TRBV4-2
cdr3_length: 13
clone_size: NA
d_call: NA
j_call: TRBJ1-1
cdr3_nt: TGTGCCAGCAGCTCAGCCGGGACATCGGAAGCTTTCTTT
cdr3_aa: CASSSAGTSEAFF

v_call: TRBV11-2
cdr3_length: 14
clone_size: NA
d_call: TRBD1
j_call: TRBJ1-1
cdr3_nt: TGTGCCAGCAGCTTATCCCCAACAGGGACAGCGGCTTTCTTT
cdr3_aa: CASSLSPTGTAAFF

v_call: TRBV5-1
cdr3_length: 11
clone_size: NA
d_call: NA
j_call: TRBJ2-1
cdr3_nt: TGCGCCAGCAGCTTAGCGGGTGAGCAGTTCTTC
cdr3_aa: CASSLAGEQFF

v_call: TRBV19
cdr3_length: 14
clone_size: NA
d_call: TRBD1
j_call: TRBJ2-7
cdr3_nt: TGTGCCAGTAGTGCAGGGGGACCAATCTACGAGCAGTACTTC
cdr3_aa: CASSAGGPIYEQYF

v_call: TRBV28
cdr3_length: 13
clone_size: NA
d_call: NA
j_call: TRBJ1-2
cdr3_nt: TGTGCCAGCCTTAGAAGACAGAACTATGGCTACACCTTC
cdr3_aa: CASLRRQNYGYTF

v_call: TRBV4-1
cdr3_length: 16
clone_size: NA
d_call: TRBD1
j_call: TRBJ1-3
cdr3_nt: TGCGCCAGCAGCCCCCAGACAGGGCGCTCTGGAAACACCATATATTTT
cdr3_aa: CASSPQTGRSGNTIYF

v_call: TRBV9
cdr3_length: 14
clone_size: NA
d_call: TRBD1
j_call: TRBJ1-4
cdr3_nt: TGTGCCAGCAGCGCGACAGGGATGGGTGAAAAACTGTTTTTT
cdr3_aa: CASSATGMGEKLFF